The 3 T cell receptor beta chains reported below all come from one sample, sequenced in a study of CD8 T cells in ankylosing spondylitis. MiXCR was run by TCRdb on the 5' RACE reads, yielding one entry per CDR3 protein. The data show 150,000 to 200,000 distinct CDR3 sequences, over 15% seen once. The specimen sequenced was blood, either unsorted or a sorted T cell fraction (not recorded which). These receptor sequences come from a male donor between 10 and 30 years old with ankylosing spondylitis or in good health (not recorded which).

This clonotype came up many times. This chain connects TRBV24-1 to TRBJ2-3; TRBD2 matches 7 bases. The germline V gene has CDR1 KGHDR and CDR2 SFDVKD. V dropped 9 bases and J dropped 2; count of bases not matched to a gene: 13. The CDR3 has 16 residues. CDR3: CATGGPTSANTDTQYF. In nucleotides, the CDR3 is TGTGCCACCGGAGGGCCTACTAGCGCCAACACAGATACGCAGTATTTT.

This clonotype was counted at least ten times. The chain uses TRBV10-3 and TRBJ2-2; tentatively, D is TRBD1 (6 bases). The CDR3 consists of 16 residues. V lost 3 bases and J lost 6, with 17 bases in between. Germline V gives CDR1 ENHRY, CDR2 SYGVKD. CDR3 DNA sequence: TGTGCCATCAGTGAAGGGGTCAGGGGCGATCCCGGGGAGCTGTTTTTT. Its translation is CAISEGVRGDPGELFF.

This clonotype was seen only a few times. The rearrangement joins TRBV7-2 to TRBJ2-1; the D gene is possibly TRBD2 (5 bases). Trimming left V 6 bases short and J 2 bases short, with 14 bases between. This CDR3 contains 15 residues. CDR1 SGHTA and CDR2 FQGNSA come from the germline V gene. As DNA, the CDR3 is TGTGCCAGCAGTCGAGACGGGGAAGCCTACAATGAGCAGTTCTTC. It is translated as CASSRDGEAYNEQFF.